Each of the 6 T cell receptor beta chains below was sequenced from the same sample in a study of cytomegalovirus exposure and HLA in healthy donors (dated by TCRdb to the late 2010s). The library was obtained by the immunoSEQ multiplex PCR assay. A mixture of 60 forward primers for TCR Vbeta segments and 13 reverse primers for TCR Jbeta segments was used in the multiplex PCR. In TCRdb, the immuneACCESS table is reduced to in-frame sequences with V and J assigned. These tables do not hold every clone; where another copy was compared, an unresolved V gene accounts for under half, and the others remain unexplained. For this sample there are 150,000 to 200,000 clones; roughly 80% appear just once. Less than 2% of the sample comes from the top ten. The sample consisted of PBMCs. Source of these receptors: a woman younger than 30 in good health and CMV-seronegative.

The chain links TRBV7-8 to TRBJ2-3; D gene unclear. The V gene lost 1 base and the J gene lost 6 bases, with 8 bases spanning the gap. CDR3 length: 13 amino acids. The germline V gene has CDR1 SGHVS and CDR2 FQNEAQ. CDR3 sequence reads: CASSLEKRDTQYF. The CDR3 DNA is TGTGCCAGCAGCTTAGAAAAGAGGGATACGCAGTATTTT.

The chain recombines TRBV27 with TRBJ2-7; D is perhaps TRBD2 (6 bases). This CDR3 has 16 amino acids. The germline V gene has CDR1 MNHEY and CDR2 SMNVEV (reference sequence). V shed 8 bases and J shed 4 bases, with 24 bases lying between them. The CDR3 region is CASQMSGGGPRYEQYF. For the CDR3, the DNA is TGTGCCAGCCAGATGTCCGGCGGAGGGCCTCGGTACGAGCAGTACTTC.

CDR3 sequence (DNA): TGTGCCAGCAGATCCGACAGGGGGCCTACATTAAACACTGAAGCTTTCTTT. Its translation: CASRSDRGPTLNTEAFF. The V call is TRBV11-2, the J call TRBJ1-1, with 10 bases aligning to TRBD1. This CDR3 has 17 amino acids. Unmatched junction bases numbered 12, after V lost 6 bases and J lost 2 bases. Germline CDR1 and CDR2: SGHAT and FQNNGV. Combining the CDR3 with reference TRBV11-2 and TRBJ1-1 gives the whole variable domain EAGVAQSPRYKIIEKRQSVAFWCNPISGHATLYWYQQILGQGPKLLIQFQNNGVVDDSQLPKDRFSAERLKGVDSTLKIQPAKLEDSAVYLCASRSDRGPTLNTEAFFGQGTRLTVV.

This clone was seen only a few times. This rearrangement joins TRBV5-1 to TRBJ2-1; D is ambiguous. The CDR3 is made up of 11 amino acids. The germline CDR1 and CDR2 sequences are SGHRS and YFSETQ. The V and J ends lost 7 bases and 6 bases respectively, with 8 bases between them. The CDR3 sequence is CASDSGNEQFF. The DNA for the CDR3 is TGCGCCAGCGATAGTGGCAATGAGCAGTTCTTC. Supplemented by reference TRBV5-1 and TRBJ2-1, the full variable domain reads KAGVTQTPRYLIKTRGQQVTLSCSPISGHRSVSWYQQTPGQGLQFLFEYFSETQRNKGNFPGRFSGRQFSNSRSEMNVSTLELGDSALYLCASDSGNEQFFGPGTRLTVL.

The CDR3 spells CASNQGASYEQYV. CDR3 in DNA: TGTGCCAGCAACCAGGGGGCCTCCTACGAGCAGTACGTC. The rearrangement uses TRBV11-3 and TRBJ2-7; 8 positions agree with TRBD1. The CDR3 extends over 13 amino acids. Germline CDR1 reads SGHNT; CDR2 reads YENEEA. V was clipped by 7 bases and J by 0 bases; unmatched bases: 2.

The chain has TRBV6-6 and TRBJ1-2; 8 positions agree with TRBD1. From germline, CDR1 is MNHNY and CDR2 SVGAGI (reference sequence). With V trimmed by 6 bases and J by 0 bases, 9 bases remained unmatched. There are 16 residues in the CDR3. The CDR3 nucleotides are TGTGCCAGCAGCCACTGGGGGGACAGGACTAACTATGGCTACACCTTC. It is translated as CASSHWGDRTNYGYTF.